These T cell receptor beta chains were read from a single sample in a study of regulatory T cells in long-lasting Graves disease. A single record per CDR3 protein comes from TCRdb applying MiXCR to the multiplex PCR reads. The sample lists 400,000 or so distinct CDR3 sequences, 23% occurring once. The sample consisted of peripheral blood mononuclear cells (PBMCs), taken when the disease was refractory, from a patient treated with antithyroid drugs. These receptor sequences come from a female donor with Graves disease. CDR3s include the opening cysteine and the closing phenylalanine or tryptophan. Only part of the rows carry a size: once, few, many, or a class if the clone is expanded.

V gene,clone size,CDR3 length,J gene,CDR3 protein
TRBV7-6,few,13,TRBJ1-6,CASSQTQTSPLHF
TRBV6-5,few,14,TRBJ1-3,CASSHWESGNTIYF
TRBV6-1,NA,15,TRBJ1-1,CASSEAAGGGGEAFF
TRBV27,many,16,TRBJ1-1,CASSLSFRQGDTEAFF
TRBV12-3/TRBV12-4,few,14,TRBJ2-2,CASSFDRNTGELFF
TRBV10-2,many,15,TRBJ2-2,CASSPGQGVTGELFF
TRBV7-2,few,14,TRBJ2-7,CASSLAGITYEQYF
TRBV27,NA,16,TRBJ2-7,CASSLGPTGLSYEQYF
TRBV19,NA,15,TRBJ1-5,CASMVGGNSNQPQHF
TRBV6-1,many,15,TRBJ1-5,CASSEGDRGNQPQHF
TRBV28,many,14,TRBJ1-1,CASSLSGWQTEAFF
TRBV11-3,few,17,TRBJ1-2,CASSLGGRILPNYGYTF
TRBV30,NA,16,TRBJ2-5,CAWSPSGTSGRETQYF
TRBV5-1,NA,16,TRBJ2-1,CASSSLAGVTYNEQFF
TRBV20-1,few,18,TRBJ2-7,CSARGPSGLAGLSYEQYF
TRBV2,NA,16,TRBJ1-3,CASSEALVQIGSTIYF
TRBV20-1,few,14,TRBJ2-5,CSARDSDGKETQYF
TRBV27,many,15,TRBJ2-7,CASSQPGQAPYEQYF
TRBV20-1,many,14,TRBJ2-5,CSAREWAGQETQYF
TRBV14,few,17,TRBJ2-4,CASSQGKGILAKNIQYF
TRBV2,many,17,TRBJ2-7,CASSGGTSGRPAYEQYF
TRBV2,many,15,TRBJ1-6,CASEGVYPYNSPLHF
TRBV27,many,14,TRBJ1-2,CASSLRQSNYGYTF
TRBV7-2,NA,15,TRBJ2-7,CASSLGWQESREQYF
TRBV19,NA,14,TRBJ2-7,CASSIRSGTYEQYF
TRBV7-2,many,15,TRBJ2-6,CASRIQSSGANVLTF
TRBV2,many,12,TRBJ1-2,CASSPSSDGYTF
TRBV20-1,many,16,TRBJ2-5,CSAISGTGVRQETQYF
TRBV2,many,14,TRBJ2-7,CASSPLASSYEQYF
TRBV20-1,NA,12,TRBJ1-5,CSADRVDQPQHF
TRBV29-1,NA,15,TRBJ2-1,CSIRKGLAGVVEQFF
TRBV9,NA,17,TRBJ2-7,CASSVDGQGINGYEQYF
TRBV27,NA,18,TRBJ2-7,CASSQRVSGGLSFYEQYF
TRBV24-1,NA,16,TRBJ2-5,CATSGPSGTGKETQYF
TRBV6-2/TRBV6-3,few,16,TRBJ2-7,CASSYSSGEDAYEQYF
TRBV9,NA,14,TRBJ2-2,CASSGGLASGELFF
TRBV28,few,14,TRBJ1-6,CASSQDRGRSPLHF
TRBV2,many,12,TRBJ2-5,CASQTGQETQYF